The rows below give T cell receptor beta chains drawn from one sample of a study of regulatory T cells in long-lasting Graves disease. TCRdb re-called the multiplex PCR reads through MiXCR, storing one row per CDR3 protein. The sample consists of around 250,000 distinct CDR3 sequences, roughly 18% of them appearing once. This sample was also put to use in a study of T cells in Graves' hyperthyroidism and ophthalmopathy.

This sample comprised peripheral blood mononuclear cells (PBMCs), obtained at new diagnosis, from a patient treated with antithyroid drugs. The receptors come from a woman in her twenties or thirties with Graves disease. Both conserved end residues are part of each CDR3. A D gene is named only where the DNA matches it firmly. Clone size appears in some rows only: once, few, many, or a class for an expanded clone.

D: NA; size: many; V: TRBV6-1; J: TRBJ1-4; DNA: TGTGCCAGCAGCTTCAGGGGCTTCGGAGAAAAACTGTTTTTT; CDR3: CASSFRGFGEKLFF
D: NA; size: many; V: TRBV5-1; J: TRBJ1-1; DNA: TGCGCCAGCAGCTTAAAAAGGTTTGAGAACACTGAAGCTTTCTTT; CDR3: CASSLKRFENTEAFF
D: NA; size: many; V: TRBV18; J: TRBJ2-7; DNA: TGTGCCAGCTCACCACGACAGAGTGGAGCCGAGCAGTACTTC; CDR3: CASSPRQSGAEQYF
D: TRBD2; size: few; V: TRBV19; J: TRBJ2-5; DNA: TGTGCCAGTAGTATAGGTTGGGGGGGTCCCCAAGAGACCCAGTACTTC; CDR3: CASSIGWGGPQETQYF
D: TRBD2; size: many; V: TRBV28; J: TRBJ2-3; DNA: TGTGCCAGCAGTTACTCCACTAGCGGGGGGTCAGATACGCAGTATTTT; CDR3: CASSYSTSGGSDTQYF
D: NA; size: few; V: TRBV6-2/TRBV6-3; J: TRBJ1-1; DNA: TGTGCCAGCACACCTGTGAACACTGAAGCTTTCTTT; CDR3: CASTPVNTEAFF
D: NA; size: many; V: TRBV6-5; J: TRBJ1-2; DNA: TGTGCCAGCAGTTACTCTGAGGGACGGCGACTATCGGATGGCTACACCTTC; CDR3: CASSYSEGRRLSDGYTF
D: NA; size: NA; V: TRBV6-2/TRBV6-3; J: TRBJ2-2; DNA: TGTGCCAGCAGCCACCCTAGAGAGGAGCTGTTTTTT; CDR3: CASSHPREELFF
D: NA; size: many; V: TRBV9; J: TRBJ2-2; DNA: TGTGCCAGCAGCGTAGCTTGGGGTACCGGGGAGCTGTTTTTT; CDR3: CASSVAWGTGELFF
D: TRBD1; size: few; V: TRBV5-1; J: TRBJ2-4; DNA: TGCGCCAGCAGCCCCGGGACAGGGGTTGGAATGCGAGAAAACATTCAGTACTTC; CDR3: CASSPGTGVGMRENIQYF
D: NA; size: many; V: TRBV5-5; J: TRBJ1-4; DNA: TGTGCCAGCAGCGCCGGCCGCGGGGAAAAACTGTTTTTT; CDR3: CASSAGRGEKLFF
D: TRBD2; size: many; V: TRBV10-3; J: TRBJ2-7; DNA: TGTGCCATCAACGGAGCGGGGACCCACGAGCAGTACTTC; CDR3: CAINGAGTHEQYF
D: NA; size: many; V: TRBV2; J: TRBJ2-3; DNA: TGTGCCAGCCTGTACGCCCGGGGGCTTACAGATACGCAGTATTTT; CDR3: CASLYARGLTDTQYF
D: NA; size: many; V: TRBV20-1; J: TRBJ2-2; DNA: TGCAGTGCTAGAGATAGCAGAAAAGATAACACCGGGGAGCTGTTTTTT; CDR3: CSARDSRKDNTGELFF
D: TRBD1; size: once; V: TRBV5-1; J: TRBJ1-3; DNA: TGCGCCAGCAGCTCCGGGTCACCTCGGGACAGGGCGTCTGGAAACACCATATATTTT; CDR3: CASSSGSPRDRASGNTIYF
D: NA; size: many; V: TRBV11-2; J: TRBJ1-2; DNA: TGTGCCAGCAGCTTAGAAGCGCGGGGTTGGCCCTATGGCTACACCTTC; CDR3: CASSLEARGWPYGYTF
D: TRBD1; size: few; V: TRBV20-1; J: TRBJ2-5; DNA: TGCAGTGCATCTGAGGGGGCGGGAGAGACCCAGTACTTC; CDR3: CSASEGAGETQYF
D: NA; size: NA; V: TRBV27; J: TRBJ2-3; DNA: TGTGCCAGCAGTATAGCTTATACGCAGTATTTT; CDR3: CASSIAYTQYF
D: TRBD1; size: NA; V: TRBV6-1; J: TRBJ2-5; DNA: TGTGCCAGCAGTCGCCCCAGGACAGGGCGAGGGGAGACCCAGTACTTC; CDR3: CASSRPRTGRGETQYF
D: TRBD1; size: many; V: TRBV2; J: TRBJ1-5; DNA: TGTGCCGGCTCGACAGGGCCCCACCCCCAGCATTTT; CDR3: CAGSTGPHPQHF
D: TRBD1; size: many; V: TRBV5-4; J: TRBJ1-1; DNA: TGTGCCAGCAGCCTAAGACAGGGGGCGAAGGGCACTGAAGCTTTCTTT; CDR3: CASSLRQGAKGTEAFF
D: NA; size: many; V: TRBV10-3; J: TRBJ2-2; DNA: TGTGCCATCAGTGACCCAGGGAGGATCTCGAACACCGGGGAGCTGTTTTTT; CDR3: CAISDPGRISNTGELFF
D: TRBD2; size: many; V: TRBV7-3; J: TRBJ2-1; DNA: TGTGCCAGCAGCCTCGGACTAGCGAACAATGAGCAGTTCTTC; CDR3: CASSLGLANNEQFF
D: TRBD1; size: many; V: TRBV11-1; J: TRBJ1-6; DNA: TGTGCCAGCAGCTGGGACAGAAGGAATTCACCCCTCCACTTT; CDR3: CASSWDRRNSPLHF
D: NA; size: many; V: TRBV16; J: TRBJ1-2; DNA: TGTGCCAGCAGCCAATCCACAGGCTCTGGCTACACCTTC; CDR3: CASSQSTGSGYTF
D: TRBD1; size: many; V: TRBV24-1; J: TRBJ2-7; DNA: TGTGCCACCAGTGATTTGGTTCGGACAGGCCACGAGCAGTACTTC; CDR3: CATSDLVRTGHEQYF
D: NA; size: NA; V: TRBV29-1; J: TRBJ1-3; DNA: TGCAGCGTTATGGACGGTACTTCTGGAAACACCATATATTTT; CDR3: CSVMDGTSGNTIYF
D: NA; size: many; V: TRBV4-1; J: TRBJ2-3; DNA: TGCGCCAGCAGCCACGCCGGGATTTCCACAGATACGCAGTATTTT; CDR3: CASSHAGISTDTQYF
D: NA; size: many; V: TRBV18; J: TRBJ1-5; DNA: TGTGCCAGCTCACCAAAGGGCAATCAGCCCCAGCATTTT; CDR3: CASSPKGNQPQHF
D: TRBD1; size: few; V: TRBV9; J: TRBJ1-2; DNA: TGTGCCAGCAGCGGAACAGGGGGCGTCTACTATGGCTACACCTTC; CDR3: CASSGTGGVYYGYTF
D: NA; size: NA; V: TRBV7-2; J: TRBJ1-5; DNA: TGTGCCAGCAGCCGTCAGACTGATTCCTTGGGTAGTCAGCCCCAGCATTTT; CDR3: CASSRQTDSLGSQPQHF
D: NA; size: many; V: TRBV12-3/TRBV12-4; J: TRBJ2-1; DNA: TGTGCCAGCGGGGCGGTCTACAATGAGCAGTTCTTC; CDR3: CASGAVYNEQFF
D: NA; size: NA; V: TRBV29-1; J: TRBJ2-1; DNA: TGCAGCGTTGGGGGGGCCGGCTACAATGAGCAGTTCTTC; CDR3: CSVGGAGYNEQFF
D: NA; size: many; V: TRBV5-1; J: TRBJ2-2; DNA: TGCGCCAGCAGCTTCCAGGGGACGAGCGGGGAGCTGTTTTTT; CDR3: CASSFQGTSGELFF
D: TRBD1; size: many; V: TRBV18; J: TRBJ1-3; DNA: TGTGCCAGCTCGTTGGGACAGCTTACATCTGGAAACACCATATATTTT; CDR3: CASSLGQLTSGNTIYF
D: NA; size: many; V: TRBV6-2/TRBV6-3; J: TRBJ1-1; DNA: TGTGCCAGCGAAGAGGTGATGAACACTGAAGCTTTCTTT; CDR3: CASEEVMNTEAFF
D: TRBD1; size: many; V: TRBV27; J: TRBJ2-1; DNA: TGTGCCAGCAGTTTGACAGGGAACTACTCCTACAATGAGCAGTTCTTC; CDR3: CASSLTGNYSYNEQFF
D: NA; size: many; V: TRBV11-3; J: TRBJ2-3; DNA: TGTGCCAGCAGTCCAACAGGGTTGGGCACAGATACGCAGTATTTT; CDR3: CASSPTGLGTDTQYF
D: TRBD1; size: many; V: TRBV20-1; J: TRBJ1-2; DNA: TGCAGTGCAAACCCATCAGGGGGCGCGGACTATGGCTACACCTTC; CDR3: CSANPSGGADYGYTF
D: TRBD2; size: many; V: TRBV7-2; J: TRBJ2-1; DNA: TGTGCCAGCAGCCAAGGCGGGGGGGGCTCCTACAATGAGCAGTTCTTC; CDR3: CASSQGGGGSYNEQFF
D: NA; size: many; V: TRBV2; J: TRBJ2-5; DNA: TGTGCCAGCAGTGAAGGCCGGAAAGAGACCCAGTACTTC; CDR3: CASSEGRKETQYF
D: TRBD1; size: NA; V: TRBV5-1; J: TRBJ2-6; DNA: TGCGCCAGCAGCCAGACAGGGGGCGCTTTTACCTCTGGGGCCAACGTCCTGACTTTC; CDR3: CASSQTGGAFTSGANVLTF
D: TRBD1; size: NA; V: TRBV18; J: TRBJ2-7; DNA: TGTGCCAGCTCACCTTGGGGACAGGGGCAAATCGAGCAGTACTTC; CDR3: CASSPWGQGQIEQYF
D: NA; size: few; V: TRBV11-2; J: TRBJ1-3; DNA: TGTGCCAGCAGCTTACCGGGGGGCGGTGGAAACACCATATATTTT; CDR3: CASSLPGGGGNTIYF
D: TRBD1; size: many; V: TRBV12-3/TRBV12-4; J: TRBJ2-1; DNA: TGTGCCAGCAGTTTGGGGCCCCCGCGAGACAGGGTAAACAATGAGCAGTTCTTC; CDR3: CASSLGPPRDRVNNEQFF
D: NA; size: many; V: TRBV7-9; J: TRBJ1-2; DNA: TGTGCCAGCAGCTTAGCGACGGGGGGGAAAGGCTACACCTTC; CDR3: CASSLATGGKGYTF
D: TRBD2; size: many; V: TRBV7-2; J: TRBJ2-3; DNA: TGTGCCAGCAGCTCAAGGGGGAGTAGCGGGGGTAAGCAGTATTTT; CDR3: CASSSRGSSGGKQYF
D: NA; size: many; V: TRBV13; J: TRBJ1-6; DNA: TGTGCCAGCAGCTTCGGCCTGAATAATTCACCCCTCCACTTT; CDR3: CASSFGLNNSPLHF
D: TRBD1; size: many; V: TRBV7-7; J: TRBJ2-5; DNA: TGTGCTAGCAGCCCAAAGGGGACAGGGGAGACCCAGTACTTC; CDR3: CASSPKGTGETQYF
D: TRBD2; size: many; V: TRBV12-3/TRBV12-4; J: TRBJ2-1; DNA: TGTGCCAGCAGTTTAGCGGCACGGGGGGGCGGTGAGCAGTTCTTC; CDR3: CASSLAARGGGEQFF
D: NA; size: NA; V: TRBV7-2; J: TRBJ2-7; DNA: TGTGCCAGCAGCTTAAGGTACCGGGACTACGAGCAGTACTTC; CDR3: CASSLRYRDYEQYF
D: NA; size: many; V: TRBV6-1; J: TRBJ1-6; DNA: TGTGCCAGCAAGAAGGCAGATAATTCACCCCTCCACTTT; CDR3: CASKKADNSPLHF
D: TRBD2; size: NA; V: TRBV12-3/TRBV12-4; J: TRBJ2-1; DNA: TGTGCCAGCAGTTTAGGCCGTCTAGCGGGGGGCGAGGTGAATGAGCAGTTCTTC; CDR3: CASSLGRLAGGEVNEQFF
D: NA; size: many; V: TRBV5-1; J: TRBJ2-7; DNA: TGCGCCAGCAGCAAGCAAGGGGGGGAATCCTACGAGCAGTACTTC; CDR3: CASSKQGGESYEQYF
D: NA; size: many; V: TRBV28; J: TRBJ1-3; DNA: TGTGCCAGCAGTCAAGGGGGGGTGGACACCATATATTTT; CDR3: CASSQGGVDTIYF